The sequence of this T cell receptor beta chain was determined in a study of T cells in Graves' hyperthyroidism and ophthalmopathy. The source material, RNA transcripts, was used to amplify TCR beta CDR3 regions. TCR CDR3 underwent first-round RT-PCR with the HTBI primer set. TCRdb reanalysed the multiplex PCR reads using MiXCR and keeps one entry per CDR3 protein. The sample has under 650,000 distinct CDR3 sequences; 15% to 20% are singletons. There are many counts of this clonotype. CDR1 LGHDT and CDR2 YNNKEL come from the germline V gene (reference sequence). V was clipped by 4 bases and J by 5 bases, with 18 bases between them. The CDR3 spans 15 residues.

This clonotype originated in a woman in her twenties or thirties with Graves' hyperthyroidism. Sequencing input: blood. The V gene is TRBV3-1, the J gene TRBJ2-7, with a weak D call TRBD2 (7 bases). The CDR3 loop reads CASSPRGGALNEQYF. The CDR3 coding sequence is TGTGCCAGCAGCCCCCGAGGGGGGGCCTTAAACGAGCAGTACTTC.